This T cell receptor beta chain was recovered during a study of cytomegalovirus exposure and HLA in healthy donors. Background on the study: It was reported in a later analysis that the same platform had been used for the 120 validation repertoires as for the approximately 700 first-cohort repertoires. Whole-study findings and limits: It was reported that the classifier diagnosed cytomegalovirus status with high specificity and sensitivity in both the original and validation cohorts. Among TCR beta chains, those listed as cytomegalovirus-associated numbered about 160. Under in vitro conditions, a few CMV-associated chains were confirmed as specific for CMV antigens.

Worth noting for this clone: The antigen is undetermined.

Trimming shortened V by 8 bases and J by 2 bases, and 15 bases separated the two germline ends. CDR1 is MNHEY and CDR2 is SVGAGI in the germline V gene. The CDR3 loop spans 14 amino acids. The repertoire was sequenced with immunoSEQ multiplex PCR; TCRdb's copy has only in-frame clones and lacks some. The data show tens of thousands of clones, approximately 95% seen once. The specimen sequenced was PBMCs. The origin of this receptor is a young woman in good health and CMV-seropositive. The V and J genes are TRBV6-5 and TRBJ2-5; D possibly corresponds to TRBD1 (5 bases). CDR3 in amino acids: CASRELTVQETQYF. CDR3 in DNA: TGTGCCAGCCGCGAACTGACAGTTCAAGAGACCCAGTACTTC.